Listed below are T cell receptor beta chains from one sample, sequenced in a study of cytomegalovirus exposure and HLA in healthy donors. TCRdb's copy holds only in-frame clones and misses some; the assay was immunoSEQ multiplex PCR. Here the sample spans under 200,000 clones, about four fifths being singletons. Sequenced input: PBMCs. The source of these receptors is a woman aged 18-29 years in good health and CMV-seronegative. Both conserved end residues are part of each CDR3. The order of the fields is V gene, J gene, clone size, D gene, CDR3 DNA, CDR3 protein. A D gene is named only where the DNA matches it firmly. Where a row states a size, it is once, few, many or the class of an expanded clone; other rows omit it.

v_gene: TRBV28
j_gene: TRBJ2-3
abundance: NA
d_gene: NA
CDR3nt: TGTGCCAGCAGTTCTGTCGCAGGAGGGAAGGATACGCAGTATTTT
CDR3aa: CASSSVAGGKDTQYF

v_gene: TRBV11-2
j_gene: TRBJ2-1
abundance: once
d_gene: NA
CDR3nt: TGTGCCAGCAGCTGGGGGGGGCAGGCCAATGAGCAGTTCTTC
CDR3aa: CASSWGGQANEQFF

v_gene: TRBV4-1
j_gene: TRBJ1-1
abundance: NA
d_gene: NA
CDR3nt: TGCGCCAGCAGCCAAGTCCAGGGATACAATGAAGCTTTCTTT
CDR3aa: CASSQVQGYNEAFF

v_gene: TRBV27
j_gene: TRBJ2-7
abundance: NA
d_gene: NA
CDR3nt: TGTGCCAGCAGTTATCACGGCAGGGGCTACGAGCAGTACTTC
CDR3aa: CASSYHGRGYEQYF

v_gene: TRBV7-9
j_gene: TRBJ1-1
abundance: NA
d_gene: TRBD1
CDR3nt: TGTGCCAGCAGCTTAGGACAGGGTGCTGAAGCTTTCTTT
CDR3aa: CASSLGQGAEAFF

v_gene: TRBV28
j_gene: TRBJ2-1
abundance: NA
d_gene: TRBD1
CDR3nt: TGTGCCAGCAGAAACAGGGGGAGCTCCTACAATGAGCAGTTCTTC
CDR3aa: CASRNRGSSYNEQFF

v_gene: TRBV5-1
j_gene: TRBJ2-1
abundance: once
d_gene: TRBD2
CDR3nt: TGCGCCAGCAGCCGGCCGTCTAGCGGGAGGGTGATAAGCGATGAGCAGTTCTTC
CDR3aa: CASSRPSSGRVISDEQFF

v_gene: TRBV27
j_gene: TRBJ2-2
abundance: NA
d_gene: NA
CDR3nt: TGTGCCAGCAGTTTATTTCCCGGGACACTGAACACCGGGGAGCTGTTTTTT
CDR3aa: CASSLFPGTLNTGELFF

v_gene: TRBV19
j_gene: TRBJ2-2
abundance: NA
d_gene: NA
CDR3nt: TGTGCCAGTAGTTCACAGGGCCCCGGGGAGCTGTTTTTT
CDR3aa: CASSSQGPGELFF

v_gene: TRBV28
j_gene: TRBJ2-3
abundance: once
d_gene: TRBD2
CDR3nt: TGTGCCAGCAGTTTAGGACTAGCGGGAGTGACAGATACGCAGTATTTT
CDR3aa: CASSLGLAGVTDTQYF

v_gene: TRBV7-2
j_gene: TRBJ2-5
abundance: NA
d_gene: TRBD1
CDR3nt: TGTGCCAGCAGCCTGAGGACAGGGAGGCGGGAGACCCAGTACTTC
CDR3aa: CASSLRTGRRETQYF

v_gene: TRBV6-6
j_gene: TRBJ1-3
abundance: NA
d_gene: TRBD1
CDR3nt: TGTGCCAGCAGTTACGGGACAGACGGAAACACCATATATTTT
CDR3aa: CASSYGTDGNTIYF

v_gene: TRBV19
j_gene: TRBJ1-4
abundance: NA
d_gene: TRBD1
CDR3nt: TGTGCCAGTAGTTCCTCCGGGACAGGGGGTGAAAAACTGTTTTTT
CDR3aa: CASSSSGTGGEKLFF

v_gene: TRBV2
j_gene: TRBJ2-3
abundance: NA
d_gene: NA
CDR3nt: TGTGCCAGCAGTCAGGGGTACAGCACAGATACGCAGTATTTT
CDR3aa: CASSQGYSTDTQYF

v_gene: TRBV7-2
j_gene: TRBJ1-4
abundance: NA
d_gene: TRBD1
CDR3nt: TGTGCCAGCAGCTTCACGGGACAGTTTAATGAAAAACTGTTTTTT
CDR3aa: CASSFTGQFNEKLFF

v_gene: TRBV10-2
j_gene: TRBJ1-5
abundance: NA
d_gene: NA
CDR3nt: TGCGCCACCCGGACGGGGGTCAATCAGCCCCAGCATTTT
CDR3aa: CATRTGVNQPQHF

v_gene: TRBV28
j_gene: TRBJ2-7
abundance: NA
d_gene: NA
CDR3nt: TGTGCCAGCAGTTTTGAGAATCTGGAGCAGTACTTC
CDR3aa: CASSFENLEQYF

v_gene: TRBV10-1
j_gene: TRBJ2-3
abundance: NA
d_gene: TRBD1
CDR3nt: TGCGCCAGCAGTGCCACGGGACAGGGGACAGATACGCAGTATTTT
CDR3aa: CASSATGQGTDTQYF

v_gene: TRBV11-3
j_gene: TRBJ2-5
abundance: NA
d_gene: TRBD1
CDR3nt: TGTGCCAGCAGCCCCACAGGGGGTGGAGAGACCCAGTACTTC
CDR3aa: CASSPTGGGETQYF

v_gene: TRBV30
j_gene: TRBJ2-7
abundance: NA
d_gene: NA
CDR3nt: TGTGCCTGGAGCGAGACAGGCTACGAGCAGTACTTC
CDR3aa: CAWSETGYEQYF

v_gene: TRBV5-4
j_gene: TRBJ2-7
abundance: few
d_gene: TRBD1
CDR3nt: TGTGCCAGCAGAGGACAGGGAACCTACGAGCAGTACTTC
CDR3aa: CASRGQGTYEQYF

v_gene: TRBV7-8
j_gene: TRBJ2-1
abundance: NA
d_gene: NA
CDR3nt: TGTGCCAGCGGTCAGAACGCTCTCTCCTACAATGAGCAGTTCTTC
CDR3aa: CASGQNALSYNEQFF

v_gene: TRBV9
j_gene: TRBJ2-1
abundance: NA
d_gene: NA
CDR3nt: TGTGCCAGCAGCGGAAACAGGGGGGGTCGGAGCGGACTGGGCCCCTACAATGAGCAGTTCTTC
CDR3aa: CASSGNRGGRSGLGPYNEQFF

v_gene: TRBV12-5
j_gene: TRBJ2-3
abundance: NA
d_gene: TRBD2
CDR3nt: TGTGCTAGTGGTTTGGTACATCCTAGCGGGAGACGTACAGATACGCAGTATTTT
CDR3aa: CASGLVHPSGRRTDTQYF

v_gene: TRBV6-1
j_gene: TRBJ1-5
abundance: NA
d_gene: TRBD1
CDR3nt: TGTGCCAGCAGTCCGGGACAGGGCAATCAGCCCCAGCATTTT
CDR3aa: CASSPGQGNQPQHF

v_gene: TRBV6-5
j_gene: TRBJ1-1
abundance: few
d_gene: NA
CDR3nt: TGTGCCAGCAGTTACTATGGGCAGAACACTGAAGCTTTCTTT
CDR3aa: CASSYYGQNTEAFF

v_gene: TRBV9
j_gene: TRBJ2-5
abundance: once
d_gene: NA
CDR3nt: TGTGCCAGCAGCGCCTACAGTGGGCAAGAGACCCAGTACTTC
CDR3aa: CASSAYSGQETQYF

v_gene: TRBV5-4
j_gene: TRBJ1-3
abundance: once
d_gene: NA
CDR3nt: TGTGCCAGCAGCTTGGGCGGGGCAGGAAACACCATATATTTT
CDR3aa: CASSLGGAGNTIYF

v_gene: TRBV5-4
j_gene: TRBJ2-3
abundance: NA
d_gene: NA
CDR3nt: TGTGCCAGCAGCTTAGGAGGTCGGGTCCGCACAGATACGCAGTATTTT
CDR3aa: CASSLGGRVRTDTQYF

v_gene: TRBV5-4
j_gene: TRBJ2-5
abundance: NA
d_gene: TRBD1
CDR3nt: TGTGCCAGCAGCACCGGACAGGGGGCTTTCCAAGAGACCCAGTACTTC
CDR3aa: CASSTGQGAFQETQYF

v_gene: TRBV25-1
j_gene: TRBJ2-7
abundance: NA
d_gene: TRBD1
CDR3nt: TGTGCCAGCAGCTTTGACAGGGGTCCCTACGAGCAGTACTTC
CDR3aa: CASSFDRGPYEQYF

v_gene: TRBV19
j_gene: TRBJ1-1
abundance: NA
d_gene: NA
CDR3nt: TGTGCCAGTAGTATAGGTCGGGTGAACACTGAAGCTTTCTTT
CDR3aa: CASSIGRVNTEAFF

v_gene: TRBV30
j_gene: TRBJ2-3
abundance: NA
d_gene: NA
CDR3nt: TGTGCCTGGAGTCCGCAAGCGAATACGCAGTATTTT
CDR3aa: CAWSPQANTQYF

v_gene: TRBV28
j_gene: TRBJ1-4
abundance: NA
d_gene: TRBD1
CDR3nt: TGTGCCAGCACCTCGGACAGGGGAAGGACTAATGAAAAACTGTTTTTT
CDR3aa: CASTSDRGRTNEKLFF

v_gene: TRBV7-9
j_gene: TRBJ1-1
abundance: NA
d_gene: TRBD1
CDR3nt: TGTGCCAGCAGCAACCCTCCGGGACAGGGATTGAACACTGAAGCTTTCTTT
CDR3aa: CASSNPPGQGLNTEAFF

v_gene: TRBV27
j_gene: TRBJ1-6
abundance: few
d_gene: NA
CDR3nt: TGTGCCAGCAGTTTTGATAGAGATAATTCACCCCTCCACTTT
CDR3aa: CASSFDRDNSPLHF

v_gene: TRBV15
j_gene: TRBJ2-1
abundance: NA
d_gene: TRBD2
CDR3nt: TGTGCCACCAGCGACCGGGGACTAGCGGCTACCTACAATGAGCAGTTCTTC
CDR3aa: CATSDRGLAATYNEQFF

v_gene: TRBV5-1
j_gene: TRBJ2-1
abundance: NA
d_gene: NA
CDR3nt: TGCGCCAGCACGTCGGGGGAGGCCTCCCGATACAATGAGCAGTTCTTC
CDR3aa: CASTSGEASRYNEQFF

v_gene: TRBV5-8
j_gene: TRBJ2-1
abundance: NA
d_gene: NA
CDR3nt: TGTGCCAGCAGCTTGAGAACAGGGGGGGATTACAATGAGCAGTTCTTC
CDR3aa: CASSLRTGGDYNEQFF

v_gene: TRBV10-3
j_gene: TRBJ2-7
abundance: NA
d_gene: TRBD2
CDR3nt: TGTGCCATCAGTGAGTCGGCCGCCGGGACTAGCAGATACGAGCAGTACTTC
CDR3aa: CAISESAAGTSRYEQYF

v_gene: TRBV10-1
j_gene: TRBJ1-3
abundance: few
d_gene: NA
CDR3nt: TGCGCCAGCCAAGATCCAGGAAACTCTGGAAACACCATATATTTT
CDR3aa: CASQDPGNSGNTIYF

v_gene: TRBV7-6
j_gene: TRBJ2-3
abundance: NA
d_gene: TRBD1
CDR3nt: TGTGCCAGCAGCCGGGACAGGACAGATACGCAGTATTTT
CDR3aa: CASSRDRTDTQYF

v_gene: TRBV6-5
j_gene: TRBJ1-2
abundance: NA
d_gene: TRBD1
CDR3nt: TGTGCCAGCAGTTACACCGACAGGGGACCCTATGGCTACACCTTC
CDR3aa: CASSYTDRGPYGYTF

v_gene: TRBV9
j_gene: TRBJ2-1
abundance: NA
d_gene: TRBD2
CDR3nt: TGTGCCAGCAGCGCCTTTCCAGCGGGACGCTACTACAATGAGCAGTTCTTC
CDR3aa: CASSAFPAGRYYNEQFF

v_gene: TRBV11-2
j_gene: TRBJ1-2
abundance: NA
d_gene: TRBD1
CDR3nt: TGTGCCAGCAGCTCCAACAGGGGAAAAAGGGATGGCTACACCTTC
CDR3aa: CASSSNRGKRDGYTF

v_gene: TRBV30
j_gene: TRBJ1-1
abundance: few
d_gene: NA
CDR3nt: TGTGCCTGGAGTTTAGTCATGAACACTGAAGCTTTCTTT
CDR3aa: CAWSLVMNTEAFF

v_gene: TRBV10-1
j_gene: TRBJ1-3
abundance: NA
d_gene: NA
CDR3nt: TGCGCCAGCATGCCGGGGTCTGGAAACACCATATATTTT
CDR3aa: CASMPGSGNTIYF

v_gene: TRBV27
j_gene: TRBJ1-1
abundance: NA
d_gene: TRBD1
CDR3nt: TGTGCCAGCAGTTTCGGGACAGGGACGGACACTGAAGCTTTCTTT
CDR3aa: CASSFGTGTDTEAFF

v_gene: TRBV18
j_gene: TRBJ2-5
abundance: NA
d_gene: TRBD1
CDR3nt: TGTGCCAGCTCACCACAGGGGGCGCGAGAGACCCAGTACTTC
CDR3aa: CASSPQGARETQYF

v_gene: TRBV30
j_gene: TRBJ1-2
abundance: NA
d_gene: TRBD1
CDR3nt: TGTGCCTGGAGCCTCGGACAGGGAAACTATGGCTACACCTTC
CDR3aa: CAWSLGQGNYGYTF

v_gene: TRBV27
j_gene: TRBJ2-5
abundance: NA
d_gene: TRBD1
CDR3nt: TGTGCCAGCAGTTTAAGGGACAGTCGAATCGCCCCGACGCGGGAGACCCAGTACTTC
CDR3aa: CASSLRDSRIAPTRETQYF

v_gene: TRBV15
j_gene: TRBJ2-1
abundance: NA
d_gene: TRBD2
CDR3nt: TGTGCCACCAGCAGAGATCCGGCTAGCGGAAAACTAGGGGAGCAGTTCTTC
CDR3aa: CATSRDPASGKLGEQFF

v_gene: TRBV28
j_gene: TRBJ1-1
abundance: few
d_gene: NA
CDR3nt: TGTGCCAGCAGTTTACCCCAGAACACTGAAGCTTTCTTT
CDR3aa: CASSLPQNTEAFF

v_gene: TRBV7-8
j_gene: TRBJ2-1
abundance: few
d_gene: NA
CDR3nt: TGTGCCAGCAGCCTAAGCTCCTACAATGAGCAGTTCTTC
CDR3aa: CASSLSSYNEQFF

v_gene: TRBV9
j_gene: TRBJ1-4
abundance: NA
d_gene: NA
CDR3nt: TGTGCCAGCAGCGTCGGGGGGACAACTAATGAAAAACTGTTTTTT
CDR3aa: CASSVGGTTNEKLFF

v_gene: TRBV20-1
j_gene: TRBJ2-7
abundance: NA
d_gene: NA
CDR3nt: TGCAGTGCCGAGCAGGGTGTCGAGCAGTACTTC
CDR3aa: CSAEQGVEQYF

v_gene: TRBV19
j_gene: TRBJ2-7
abundance: NA
d_gene: TRBD1
CDR3nt: TGTGCCAGTAGACACACTACAGGGGTGGTCTACGAGCAGTACTTC
CDR3aa: CASRHTTGVVYEQYF

v_gene: TRBV4-1
j_gene: TRBJ2-4
abundance: once
d_gene: NA
CDR3nt: TGCGCCAGCAGCCAAGTCGCGATACAGGTTACCCTAGCCAAAAACATTCAGTACTTC
CDR3aa: CASSQVAIQVTLAKNIQYF